Listed below are T cell receptor beta chains from one sample, sequenced in a study of blood T cell repertoires in COVID-19. Method: immunoSEQ multiplex PCR; TCRdb's copy keeps in-frame clones and lacks some. The sample lists roughly 200,000 clones; around 85% were seen once. Sequenced sample: peripheral blood. Source of these receptors: a woman aged 80 or older with acute or convalescent COVID-19. CDR3s include the opening cysteine and the closing phenylalanine or tryptophan.

len,v_gene,j_gene,CDR3aa
18,TRBV5-4,TRBJ1-2,CASSTGPTAGLSNYGYTF
15,TRBV6-1,TRBJ2-3,CASSEYRSGPDTQYF
12,TRBV4-1,TRBJ1-2,CASSPGGYGYTF
16,TRBV6-5,TRBJ1-4,CASSYSRVALNEKLFF
14,TRBV28,TRBJ2-1,CASSPPGSYNEQFF
19,TRBV5-1,TRBJ2-6,CASSADRVSALSGANVLTF
15,TRBV6-1,TRBJ1-4,CASSEGAGLNEKLFF
13,TRBV29-1,TRBJ2-5,CSVDYGLQETQYF
15,TRBV7-9,TRBJ1-2,CASSLTGEGTYGYTF
14,TRBV3-1/TRBV3-2,TRBJ2-7,CASSQASGNYEQYF
12,TRBV12-3/TRBV12-4,TRBJ1-2,CASSPGGNGYTF
15,TRBV5-4,TRBJ2-1,CASSLSGGAGDEQFF
15,TRBV5-6,TRBJ2-3,CASSYLAGSADTQYF
14,TRBV5-4,TRBJ2-6,CASKIDGGANVLTF
13,TRBV19,TRBJ1-2,CASTPGHNYGYTF
12,TRBV18,TRBJ2-1,CASSPQQNEQFF
14,TRBV6-5,TRBJ1-5,CASSKLRENQPQHF
14,TRBV19,TRBJ1-2,CASSILTGNYGYTF
15,TRBV5-6,TRBJ1-2,CASSDKDRFYYGYTF
15,TRBV3-1/TRBV3-2,TRBJ2-1,CASSQVSGPYNEQFF
12,TRBV3-1/TRBV3-2,TRBJ1-4,CASSQVGEKLFF
18,TRBV14,TRBJ2-5,CASSQVLKAREVRETQYF
15,TRBV3-1/TRBV3-2,TRBJ2-1,CASSPRGSSYNEQFF
12,TRBV19,TRBJ2-1,CASAGVLSEQFF
15,TRBV6-5,TRBJ1-5,CASRAPGQINQPQHF
15,TRBV28,TRBJ1-5,CASSFLGQPNQPQHF
14,TRBV2,TRBJ2-3,CASSVAEYTDTQYF
16,TRBV5-1,TRBJ1-4,CASSMGTVSTNEKLFF
15,TRBV5-6,TRBJ1-4,CASSHRVQIREKLFF
15,TRBV19,TRBJ2-1,CASSLAGSTYNEQFF
14,TRBV19,TRBJ1-4,CASSLGTRKGKTVF
16,TRBV28,TRBJ2-7,CASSLWVAGGPYEQYF
15,TRBV6-5,TRBJ1-1,CASSPRGGQDTEAFF
14,TRBV19,TRBJ1-1,CASNQQTGYTEAFF
12,TRBV6-5,TRBJ1-2,CASSDRNYGYTF
15,TRBV5-1,TRBJ2-1,CASSLASAYYNEQFF